Listed below are T cell receptor beta chains from one sample, sequenced in a study of identical twins. TCRdb processed the 5' RACE reads anew with MiXCR; each CDR3 protein has one entry. The sample yields about 200,000 distinct CDR3 sequences, roughly 15% seen once. This sample also appeared in a second study, on T cells expressing NK-cell markers.

Material for sequencing was CD8+ T cells sorted from blood. All receptors come from a woman aged 18-35 years in good health. Both conserved end residues are part of each CDR3. D genes are given only for firm matches. Clone size is not always given. Where it is, it says once, few, many or a class for expanded clones.

j_gene: TRBJ2-3; d_gene: NA; abundance: NA; v_gene: TRBV4-3; CDR3nt: TGCGCCAGCAGCCAGAGCGGGGAGAAGGGGGGCACAGATACGCAGTATTTT; CDR3aa: CASSQSGEKGGTDTQYF
j_gene: TRBJ1-4; d_gene: NA; abundance: NA; v_gene: TRBV12-3/TRBV12-4; CDR3nt: TGTGCCAGCAGTGGGACGGAGGACTGGAATGAAAAACTGTTTTTT; CDR3aa: CASSGTEDWNEKLFF
j_gene: TRBJ1-5; d_gene: NA; abundance: few; v_gene: TRBV27; CDR3nt: TGTGCCAGCAGTTTGGGGCTGGGGAGCAATCAGCCCCAGCATTTT; CDR3aa: CASSLGLGSNQPQHF
j_gene: TRBJ2-2; d_gene: NA; abundance: few; v_gene: TRBV24-1; CDR3nt: TGTGCCACCAGTGAGACGAACACCGGGGAGCTGTTTTTT; CDR3aa: CATSETNTGELFF
j_gene: TRBJ2-2; d_gene: TRBD2; abundance: NA; v_gene: TRBV6-2/TRBV6-3; CDR3nt: TGTGCCAGCAAATGGCTAGCGGGATCCGGGGAGCTGTTTTTT; CDR3aa: CASKWLAGSGELFF
j_gene: TRBJ2-7; d_gene: TRBD1; abundance: few; v_gene: TRBV5-1; CDR3nt: TGCGCCAGCATGGGACAGGGCATTGGCGAGCAGTACTTC; CDR3aa: CASMGQGIGEQYF
j_gene: TRBJ2-7; d_gene: NA; abundance: many; v_gene: TRBV16; CDR3nt: TGTGCCAGCAGCCGCTACTACGAGCAGTACTTC; CDR3aa: CASSRYYEQYF
j_gene: TRBJ2-7; d_gene: NA; abundance: few; v_gene: TRBV6-1; CDR3nt: TGTGCCAGCAGTGCCGACGGAACCTACGAGCAGTACTTC; CDR3aa: CASSADGTYEQYF
j_gene: TRBJ2-1; d_gene: NA; abundance: many; v_gene: TRBV7-9; CDR3nt: TGTGCCAGCAGCAGACAAAACCCCCATGAGCAGTTCTTC; CDR3aa: CASSRQNPHEQFF
j_gene: TRBJ2-3; d_gene: TRBD2; abundance: few; v_gene: TRBV13; CDR3nt: TGTGCCAGCAGCCCATCCGGGACTAGCGGGAGTTCGGATACGCAGTATTTT; CDR3aa: CASSPSGTSGSSDTQYF
j_gene: TRBJ2-7; d_gene: TRBD2; abundance: NA; v_gene: TRBV29-1; CDR3nt: TGCAGCGTTGCTGCGGGAGGGCCCCAAGAGCAGTACTTC; CDR3aa: CSVAAGGPQEQYF
j_gene: TRBJ2-4; d_gene: NA; abundance: few; v_gene: TRBV9; CDR3nt: TGTGCCAGCAGCGGGTTAAAAAACATTCAGTACTTC; CDR3aa: CASSGLKNIQYF